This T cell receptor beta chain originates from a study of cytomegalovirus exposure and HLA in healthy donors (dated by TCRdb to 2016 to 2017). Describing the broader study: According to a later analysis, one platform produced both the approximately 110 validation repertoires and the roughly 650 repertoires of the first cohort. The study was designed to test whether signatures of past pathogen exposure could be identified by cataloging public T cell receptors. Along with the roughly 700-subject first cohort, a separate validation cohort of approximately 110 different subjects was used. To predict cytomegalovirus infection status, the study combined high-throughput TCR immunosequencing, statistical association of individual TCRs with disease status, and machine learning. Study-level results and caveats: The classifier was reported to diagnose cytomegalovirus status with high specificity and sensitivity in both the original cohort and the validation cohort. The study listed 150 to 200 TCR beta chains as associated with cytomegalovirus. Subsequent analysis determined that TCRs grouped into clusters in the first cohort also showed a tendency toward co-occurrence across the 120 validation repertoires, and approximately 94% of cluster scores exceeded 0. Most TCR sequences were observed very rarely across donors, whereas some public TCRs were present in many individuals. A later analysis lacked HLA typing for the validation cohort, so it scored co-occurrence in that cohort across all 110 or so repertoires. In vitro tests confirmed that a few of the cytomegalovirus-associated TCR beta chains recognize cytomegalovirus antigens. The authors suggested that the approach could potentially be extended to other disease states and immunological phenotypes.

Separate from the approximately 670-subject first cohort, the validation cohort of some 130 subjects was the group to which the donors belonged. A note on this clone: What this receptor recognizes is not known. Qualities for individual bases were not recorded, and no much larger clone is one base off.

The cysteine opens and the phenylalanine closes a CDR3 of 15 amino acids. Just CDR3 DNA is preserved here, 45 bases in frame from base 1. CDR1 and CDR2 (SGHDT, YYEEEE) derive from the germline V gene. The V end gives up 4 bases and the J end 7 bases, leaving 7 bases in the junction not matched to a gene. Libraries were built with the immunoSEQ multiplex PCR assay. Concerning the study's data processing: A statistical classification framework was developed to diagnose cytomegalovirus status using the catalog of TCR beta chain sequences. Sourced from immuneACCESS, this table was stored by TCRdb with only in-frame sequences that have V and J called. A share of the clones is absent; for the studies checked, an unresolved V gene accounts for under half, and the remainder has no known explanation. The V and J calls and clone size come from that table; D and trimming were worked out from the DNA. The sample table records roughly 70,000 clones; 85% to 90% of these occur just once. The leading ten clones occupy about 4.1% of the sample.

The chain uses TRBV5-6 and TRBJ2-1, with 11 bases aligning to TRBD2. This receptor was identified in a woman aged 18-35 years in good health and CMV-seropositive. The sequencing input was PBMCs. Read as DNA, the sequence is TGTGCCAGCAGCGGGCTAGCGGGAGGTTTGAATGAGCAGTTCTTC. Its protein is CASSGLAGGLNEQFF.